This T cell receptor beta chain came from a study of identical twins. Whole-study results and caveats: Potential partial confounding of zero-insertion analyses by invariant MAIT and iNKT cells was noted. Carriage of fewer insertions was seen in abundant cord blood beta clonotypes, whereas memory repertoires showed none. Without tracking the same donors, conclusions rested on cross-sectional statistical analysis.

Points on this clonotype: Antigen: not known.

Trimming cost V 4 bases and J 5 bases, with 14 bases left between them. CDR1 is SGHTA and CDR2 is FQGNSA in the germline V gene. This CDR3 has 15 residues. TCRdb processed the 5' RACE reads anew with MiXCR; each CDR3 protein has one entry. The sample shows about 260,000 distinct CDR3 sequences, 5.5% to 7% of them seen only once. The data were also submitted as part of a second study, on yellow fever vaccine responses in identical twins.

This sequence originates from a woman aged 18-29 years in good health. The sequenced material came from memory (CD45RO+) T cells sorted from blood. V and J are TRBV7-2 and TRBJ2-2, with a weak D call TRBD2 (7 bases). In DNA form, the CDR3 reads TGTGCCAGCAGCTCAAAGGGGGGGGCAACCGGGGAGCTGTTTTTT. This encodes CASSSKGGATGELFF.